These T cell receptor beta chains were read from a single sample in a study of graft-versus-host responses after intestinal transplantation. The protocol was immunoSEQ multiplex PCR, while the TCRdb copy is restricted to in-frame clones and leaves out a portion. The sample records approximately 110,000 clones, about 92% being singletons. No antigen is known for these receptors. This specimen was unstimulated CD4+ T cells sorted from spleen or lymph node cells, taken before transplant. All receptors derive from a human donor who was the organ donor for an intestinal transplant. Each CDR3 is given with its conserved first and last residue. Each record gives: J gene, D gene, clone size, V gene, CDR3 protein, CDR3 DNA. A D gene is named only where the DNA matches it firmly. Some rows have no size entry. The others give once, few or many, or a class for an expanded clone.

TRBJ2-2,-,once,TRBV4-1,CASSQRETDGELFF,TGCGCCAGCAGCCAAAGAGAGACCGACGGGGAGCTGTTTTTT
TRBJ2-3,TRBD1,-,TRBV2,CASRTTGGTQYF,TGTGCCAGCAGGACGACAGGGGGTACGCAGTATTTT
TRBJ2-7,TRBD2,-,TRBV29-1,CSVALASSYEQYF,TGCAGCGTTGCACTAGCGAGCTCCTACGAGCAGTACTTC
TRBJ2-3,TRBD1,-,TRBV6-1,CASSGQGAWTDTQYF,TGTGCCAGCAGTGGGCAGGGGGCGTGGACAGATACGCAGTATTTT
TRBJ2-1,-,-,TRBV6-1,CASSEWQGRGIRQFF,TGTGCCAGCAGTGAATGGCAGGGGCGGGGTATTAGGCAGTTCTTC
TRBJ2-1,TRBD1,-,TRBV15,CATSRGPGQGANEQFF,TGTGCCACCAGCAGAGGACCGGGACAGGGGGCGAATGAGCAGTTCTTC
TRBJ2-6,-,-,TRBV29-1,CSVVGDDTGANVLTF,TGCAGCGTTGTGGGGGATGACACTGGGGCCAACGTCCTGACTTTC
TRBJ1-2,TRBD1,-,TRBV5-6,CASSLRGTGEYGYTF,TGTGCCAGCAGCTTGAGAGGGACAGGGGAATATGGCTACACCTTC
TRBJ1-2,TRBD1,-,TRBV11-2,CASRNPGQGATSYGYTF,TGTGCCAGCAGGAATCCGGGACAGGGGGCCACTAGCTATGGCTACACCTTC
TRBJ2-3,-,-,TRBV27,CASSLGGLTSTDTQYF,TGTGCCAGCAGTTTAGGAGGGCTAACTTCCACAGATACGCAGTATTTT
TRBJ1-5,-,-,TRBV6-1,CASSGGGAGQPQHF,TGTGCCAGCAGTGGAGGGGGGGCAGGGCAGCCCCAGCATTTT
TRBJ2-3,TRBD2,-,TRBV6-5,CASSSPPRAGAQYF,TGTGCCAGCAGTTCCCCCCCTAGGGCGGGAGCCCAGTATTTT
TRBJ1-1,-,-,TRBV6-1,CASSFRSGNTEAFF,TGTGCCAGCAGTTTTAGGAGTGGTAACACTGAAGCTTTCTTT
TRBJ1-2,TRBD1,-,TRBV20-1,CSGTDMNGYTF,TGCAGCGGGACAGATATGAATGGCTACACCTTC
TRBJ2-3,-,-,TRBV19,CASSIGFSSSPDTQYF,TGTGCCAGTAGTATTGGTTTCTCTTCGTCCCCAGATACGCAGTATTTT